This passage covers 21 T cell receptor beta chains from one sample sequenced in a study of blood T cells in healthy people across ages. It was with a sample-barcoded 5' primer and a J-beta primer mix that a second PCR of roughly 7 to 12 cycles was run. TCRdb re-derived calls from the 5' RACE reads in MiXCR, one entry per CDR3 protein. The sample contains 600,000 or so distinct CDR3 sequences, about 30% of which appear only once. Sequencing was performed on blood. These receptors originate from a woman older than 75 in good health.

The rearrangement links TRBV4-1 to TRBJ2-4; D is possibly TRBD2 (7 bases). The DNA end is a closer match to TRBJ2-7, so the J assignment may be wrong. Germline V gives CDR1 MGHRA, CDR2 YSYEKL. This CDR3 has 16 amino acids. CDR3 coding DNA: TGCGCCAGCAGCCAAGGGCCACGGGGGGCTTGTAACGAGCAGTACTTC. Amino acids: CASSQGPRGACNEQYF.

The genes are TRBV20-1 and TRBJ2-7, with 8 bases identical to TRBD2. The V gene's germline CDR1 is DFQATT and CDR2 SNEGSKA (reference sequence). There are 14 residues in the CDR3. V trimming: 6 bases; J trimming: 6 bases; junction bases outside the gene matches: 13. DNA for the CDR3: TGCAGTGCATATGGGGTAGCGGGGACAAGCGAGCAGTACTTC. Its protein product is CSAYGVAGTSEQYF.

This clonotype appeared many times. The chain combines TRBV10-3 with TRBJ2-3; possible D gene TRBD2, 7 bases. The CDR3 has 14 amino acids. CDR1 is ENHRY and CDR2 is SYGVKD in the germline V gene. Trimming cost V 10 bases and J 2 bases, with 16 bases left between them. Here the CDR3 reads CATQGSGNTDTQYF. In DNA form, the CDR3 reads TGTGCCACCCAGGGGAGCGGGAACACAGATACGCAGTATTTT.

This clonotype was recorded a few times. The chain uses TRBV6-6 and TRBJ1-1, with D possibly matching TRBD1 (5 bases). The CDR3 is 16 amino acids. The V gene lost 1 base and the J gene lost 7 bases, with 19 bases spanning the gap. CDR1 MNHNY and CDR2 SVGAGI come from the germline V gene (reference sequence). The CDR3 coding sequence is TGTGCCAGCAGTTACTTCCGACAGCTTAGGCTTAATGAAGCTTTCTTT. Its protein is CASSYFRQLRLNEAFF.

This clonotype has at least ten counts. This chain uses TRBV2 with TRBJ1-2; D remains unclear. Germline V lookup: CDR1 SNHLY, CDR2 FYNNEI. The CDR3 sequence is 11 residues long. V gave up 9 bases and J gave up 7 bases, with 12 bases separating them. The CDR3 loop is CARRLGGGYTF. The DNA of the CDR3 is TGTGCCAGAAGACTCGGAGGTGGCTACACCTTC.

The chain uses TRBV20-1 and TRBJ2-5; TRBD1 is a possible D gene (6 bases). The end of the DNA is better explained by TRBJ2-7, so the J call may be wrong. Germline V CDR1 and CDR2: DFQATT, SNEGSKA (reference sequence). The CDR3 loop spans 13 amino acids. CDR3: CSASTQGGHEQYF. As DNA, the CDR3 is TGCAGTGCTAGCACACAGGGTGGACACGAGCAGTACTTC.

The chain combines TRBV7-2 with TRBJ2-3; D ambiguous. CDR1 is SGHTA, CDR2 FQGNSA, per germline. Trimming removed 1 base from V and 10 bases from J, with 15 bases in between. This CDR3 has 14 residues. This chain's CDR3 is CASSLGQNFGAQYF. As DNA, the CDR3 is TGTGCCAGCAGCTTAGGCCAAAACTTCGGCGCGCAGTATTTT.

CDR3 DNA: TGTGCCAGCAGCCCCTTCGTACGGGGGATAGATACGCAGTATTTT. Translated: CASSPFVRGIDTQYF. The rearrangement uses TRBV7-9 and TRBJ2-3, with TRBD2 as a possible D gene (6 bases). CDR1 and CDR2 from the germline V gene are SEHNR and FQNEAQ (reference sequence). V was cut by 5 bases and J by 5 bases, with 17 bases left in between. The CDR3 covers 15 residues.

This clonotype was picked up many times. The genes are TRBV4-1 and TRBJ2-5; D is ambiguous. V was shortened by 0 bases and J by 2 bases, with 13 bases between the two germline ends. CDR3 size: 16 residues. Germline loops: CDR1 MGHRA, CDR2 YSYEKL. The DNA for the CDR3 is TGCGCCAGCAGCCAAGAAAGGACGCGGTCACAAGAGACCCAGTACTTC. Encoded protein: CASSQERTRSQETQYF.

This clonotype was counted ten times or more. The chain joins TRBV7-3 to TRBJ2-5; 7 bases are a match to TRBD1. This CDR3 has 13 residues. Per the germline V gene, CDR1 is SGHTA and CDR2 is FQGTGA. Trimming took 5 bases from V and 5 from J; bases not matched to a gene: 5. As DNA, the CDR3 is TGTGCCAGCAGCCCGGACAGGCGGGAGACCCAGTACTTC. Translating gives CASSPDRRETQYF.

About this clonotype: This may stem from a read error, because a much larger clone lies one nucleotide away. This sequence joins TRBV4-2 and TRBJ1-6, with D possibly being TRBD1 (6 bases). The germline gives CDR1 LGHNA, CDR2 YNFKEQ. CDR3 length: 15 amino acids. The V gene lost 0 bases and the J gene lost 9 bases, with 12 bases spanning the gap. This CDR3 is CASSQEIGTSSPLHF. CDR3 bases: TGTGCCAGCAGCCAAGAAATTGGGACAAGTTCACCCCTCCACTTT.

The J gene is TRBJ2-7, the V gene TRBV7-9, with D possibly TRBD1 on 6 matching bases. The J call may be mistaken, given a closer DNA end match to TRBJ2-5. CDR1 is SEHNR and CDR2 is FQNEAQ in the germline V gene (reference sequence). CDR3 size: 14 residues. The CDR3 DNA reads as TGTGCCAGCAGCTTCAGTGCAGGGGCGGAGACCCAGTACTTC. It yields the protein CASSFSAGAETQYF.

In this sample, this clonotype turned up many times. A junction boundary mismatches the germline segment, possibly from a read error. This chain's CDR3 is CASSQRGGETQYF. The CDR3 DNA reads TGCGCCAGCAGCCAACGGGGAGGCGAGACCCAGTACTTC. This chain uses TRBV3-1 with TRBJ2-5, with TRBD2 as a possible D gene (6 bases). Per the germline V gene, CDR1 is LGHDT and CDR2 is YNNKEL (reference sequence). This CDR3 is built from 13 residues.

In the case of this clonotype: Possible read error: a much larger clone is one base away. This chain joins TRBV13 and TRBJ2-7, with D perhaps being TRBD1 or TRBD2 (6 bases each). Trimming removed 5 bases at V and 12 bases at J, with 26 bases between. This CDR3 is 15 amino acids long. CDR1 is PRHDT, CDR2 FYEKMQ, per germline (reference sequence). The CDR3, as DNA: TGTGCCAGCAGCCGAGGCTCTGCTAGGGGGGAGACCCGGTACTTC. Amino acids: CASSRGSARGETRYF.

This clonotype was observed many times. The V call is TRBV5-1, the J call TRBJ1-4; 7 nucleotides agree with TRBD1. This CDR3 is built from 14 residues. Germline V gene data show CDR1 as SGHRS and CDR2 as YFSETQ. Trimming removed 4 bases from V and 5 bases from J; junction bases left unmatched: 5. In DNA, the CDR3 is TGCGCCAGCAGCCCGGGACAGAGGAATGAAAAACTGTTTTTT. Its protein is CASSPGQRNEKLFF.

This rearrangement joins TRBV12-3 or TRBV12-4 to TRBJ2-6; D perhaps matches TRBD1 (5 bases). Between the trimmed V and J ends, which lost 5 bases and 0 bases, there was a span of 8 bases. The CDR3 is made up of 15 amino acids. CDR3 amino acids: CASSQGFSGANVLTF. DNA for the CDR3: TGTGCCAGCAGTCAGGGATTCTCTGGGGCCAACGTCCTGACTTTC.

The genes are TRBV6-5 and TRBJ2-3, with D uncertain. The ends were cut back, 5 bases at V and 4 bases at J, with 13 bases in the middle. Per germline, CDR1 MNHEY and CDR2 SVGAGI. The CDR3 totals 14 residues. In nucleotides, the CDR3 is TGTGCCAGCAGTCTTACTTCGACCGCAGATACGCAGTATTTT. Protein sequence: CASSLTSTADTQYF.

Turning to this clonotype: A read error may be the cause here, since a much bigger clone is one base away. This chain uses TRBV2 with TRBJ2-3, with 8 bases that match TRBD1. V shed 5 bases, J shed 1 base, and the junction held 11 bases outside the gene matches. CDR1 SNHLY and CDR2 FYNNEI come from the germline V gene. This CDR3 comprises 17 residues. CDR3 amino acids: CASSPLSGGLGTDTQYF. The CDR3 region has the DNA TGTGCCAGCAGTCCTCTTTCAGGGGGCTTAGGCACAGATACGCAGTATTTT.

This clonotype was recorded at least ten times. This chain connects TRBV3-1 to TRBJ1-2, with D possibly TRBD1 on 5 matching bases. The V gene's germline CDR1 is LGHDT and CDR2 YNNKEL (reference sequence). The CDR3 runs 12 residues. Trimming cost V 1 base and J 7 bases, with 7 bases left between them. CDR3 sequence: CASSQGGIGYTF. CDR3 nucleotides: TGTGCCAGCAGCCAAGGGGGGATTGGCTACACCTTC. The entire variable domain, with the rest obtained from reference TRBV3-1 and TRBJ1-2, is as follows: DTAVSQTPKYLVTQMGNDKSIKCEQNLGHDTMYWYKQDSKKFLKIMFSYNNKELIINETVPNRFSPKSPDKAHLNLHINSLELGDSAVYFCASSQGGIGYTFGSGTRLTVV.

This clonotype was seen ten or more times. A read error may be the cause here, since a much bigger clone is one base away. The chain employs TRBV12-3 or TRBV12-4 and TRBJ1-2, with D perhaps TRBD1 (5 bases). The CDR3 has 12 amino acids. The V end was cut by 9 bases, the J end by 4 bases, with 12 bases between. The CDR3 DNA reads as TGTGCCAGTCTAGGGGCGAGCTATGGCTACACCTTC. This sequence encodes CASLGASYGYTF.

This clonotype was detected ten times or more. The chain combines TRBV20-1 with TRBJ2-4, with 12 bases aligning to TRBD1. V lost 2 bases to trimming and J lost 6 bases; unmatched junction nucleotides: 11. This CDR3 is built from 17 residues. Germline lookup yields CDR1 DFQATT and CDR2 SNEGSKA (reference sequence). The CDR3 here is CSARHPRGTGGRNIQYF. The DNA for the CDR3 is TGCAGTGCTAGACATCCTCGAGGGACAGGGGGCCGAAACATTCAGTACTTC.